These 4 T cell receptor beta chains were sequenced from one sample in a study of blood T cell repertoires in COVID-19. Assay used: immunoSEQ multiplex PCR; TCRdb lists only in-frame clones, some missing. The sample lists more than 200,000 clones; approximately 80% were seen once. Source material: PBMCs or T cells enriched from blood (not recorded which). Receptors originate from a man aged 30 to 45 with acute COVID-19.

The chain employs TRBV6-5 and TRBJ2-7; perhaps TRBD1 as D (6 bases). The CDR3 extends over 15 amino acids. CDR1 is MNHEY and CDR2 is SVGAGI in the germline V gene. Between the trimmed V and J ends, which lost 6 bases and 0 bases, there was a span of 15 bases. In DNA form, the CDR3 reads TGTGCCAGCAGGCACTCCACAGGGAGCTCCTACGAGCAGTACTTC. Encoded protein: CASRHSTGSSYEQYF.

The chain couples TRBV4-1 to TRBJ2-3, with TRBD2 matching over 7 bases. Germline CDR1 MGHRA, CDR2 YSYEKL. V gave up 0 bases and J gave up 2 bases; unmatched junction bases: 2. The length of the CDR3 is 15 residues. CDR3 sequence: CASSQEGGVTDTQYF. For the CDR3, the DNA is TGCGCCAGCAGCCAAGAGGGGGGGGTCACAGATACGCAGTATTTT.

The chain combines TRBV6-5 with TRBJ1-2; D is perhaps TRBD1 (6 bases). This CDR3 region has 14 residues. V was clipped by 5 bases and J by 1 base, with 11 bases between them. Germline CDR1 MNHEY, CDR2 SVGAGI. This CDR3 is CASSNGQFNYGYTF. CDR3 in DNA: TGTGCCAGCAGTAACGGACAGTTTAACTATGGCTACACCTTC.

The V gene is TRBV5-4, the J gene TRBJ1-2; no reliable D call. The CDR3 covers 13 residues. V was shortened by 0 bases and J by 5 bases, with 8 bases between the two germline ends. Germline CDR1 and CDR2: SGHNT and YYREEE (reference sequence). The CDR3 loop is CASSLEAGYGYTF. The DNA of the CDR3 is TGTGCCAGCAGCTTGGAGGCAGGATATGGCTACACCTTC.